This T cell receptor beta chain was captured by sequencing in a study of blood T cell repertoires in COVID-19. On the study more broadly: The study drew acute and convalescent COVID-19 samples from the United States, Italy and Spain. T cells, B-cell-depleted T cells, or PBMCs provided the cDNA or gDNA that served as material.

The CDR3 sequence is 12 residues long. Germline assignment: CDR1 SQVTM and CDR2 ANQGSEA. Deletions cut 5 bases from V and 5 bases from J, with 9 bases between. Original processing methods: Amplification from reference gene primers served as the basis for estimated nucleated cell counts. The assay was immunoSEQ multiplex PCR, and TCRdb's table has in-frame clones only and misses some. That table supplies the V and J calls and clone size; D and trimming were determined from the DNA. This table has under 250,000 clones, roughly 86% appearing once. V usage is TRBV29-1 and J usage is TRBJ1-4; TRBD1 is a possible D gene (5 bases). The source of this sequence is an older woman who had recovered from COVID-19. The sequenced material came from peripheral blood. The CDR3 loop reads CSVRSGNEKLFF. The CDR3 bases are TGCAGCGTTCGTTCAGGGAATGAAAAACTGTTTTTT.